Listed here are 15 T cell receptor beta chains from one sample, sequenced in a study of beta chain features in type 1 diabetes. Isolated RNA was reverse transcribed in full, so expressed TCRB transcripts were sequenced. The repertoire was sequenced with immunoSEQ multiplex PCR; TCRdb's copy has only in-frame clones and lacks some. The sample holds approximately 120,000 clones, roughly 43% seen once. What was sequenced was stem cell memory CD4+ T cells from blood. The receptors were sampled from a woman under 30 in good health.

The gene calls are TRBV7-2 and TRBJ1-1; D unresolved. This CDR3 has 15 residues. V lost 2 bases to trimming and J lost 1 base, with 11 bases between them. Germline loops: CDR1 SGHTA, CDR2 FQGNSA. CDR3 sequence: CASSLHGRTNTEAFF. The CDR3 DNA sequence: TGTGCCAGCAGCTTACATGGGAGGACGAACACTGAAGCTTTCTTT.

This chain connects TRBV2 to TRBJ1-5; TRBD1 aligns across 7 bases. J was trimmed by 4 bases and V by 9 bases; bases with no gene match: 6. The CDR3 sequence is 13 residues long. From germline, CDR1 is SNHLY and CDR2 FYNNEI. CDR3 nucleotide sequence: TGTGCCAGTCACAGGGGTCGAAATCAGCCCCAGCATTTT. Residues: CASHRGRNQPQHF.

The chain couples TRBV2 to TRBJ2-6; D is possibly TRBD1 (6 bases). From germline, CDR1 is SNHLY and CDR2 FYNNEI. This CDR3 is 16 amino acids long. V gave up 4 bases and J gave up 0 bases, with 10 bases separating them. This CDR3 reads CASSGHRASGANVLTF. The CDR3 DNA follows: TGTGCCAGCAGTGGCCACAGGGCCTCTGGGGCCAACGTCCTGACTTTC.

This clone was observed at least ten times. The rearrangement links TRBV30 to TRBJ1-1; no clear D. CDR1 GTSNPN and CDR2 SVGIG come from the germline V gene (reference sequence). The germline V and J ends were trimmed by 0 bases and 4 bases, with 9 bases remaining between them. CDR3 length: 13 amino acids. This CDR3 is CAWSVWPPTEAFF. The DNA of the CDR3 is TGTGCCTGGAGTGTTTGGCCCCCCACTGAAGCTTTCTTT.

The gene calls are TRBV21-1 and TRBJ1-1. TRBV21-1 is classified as a pseudogene. This CDR3 region has 14 residues. For the CDR3, the DNA is TGTGCCAGCAGACTTCGGGGAATGAACACTGAAGCTTTCTTT. Translating it yields CASRLRGMNTEAFF.

The table lists this clone with a few counts. The chain is built from TRBV29-1 and TRBJ2-1; TRBD1 matches 10 bases. Germline values: CDR1 SQVTM, CDR2 ANQGSEA. J gave up 6 bases and V 6 bases, and 11 bases lay outside the gene matches. The length of the CDR3 is 15 residues. For the CDR3, the DNA is TGCAGCGTCATGACAGGGGGCGGAGGTGGCAATGAGCAGTTCTTC. It yields the protein CSVMTGGGGGNEQFF.

This sequence joins TRBV18 and TRBJ2-7; the D gene is possibly TRBD2 (5 bases). Germline V lookup: CDR1 KGHSH, CDR2 LQKENI. Trimming stripped 3 bases from V and 9 bases from J, with 15 bases between. This CDR3 comprises 13 residues. CDR3 residues: CASSPGLTARQYF. The CDR3 DNA reads as TGTGCCAGCTCACCCGGACTTACCGCACGGCAGTACTTC. Drawing the rest from reference TRBV18 and TRBJ2-7, the complete variable domain is NAGVMQNPRHLVRRRGQEARLRCSPMKGHSHVYWYRQLPEEGLKFMVYLQKENIIDESGMPKERFSAEFPKEGPSILRIQQVVRGDSAAYFCASSPGLTARQYFGPGTRLTVT.

This clone was seen a handful of times. V usage is TRBV5-4 and J usage is TRBJ2-1; 9 bases are a match to TRBD2. Germline lookup yields CDR1 SGHNT and CDR2 YYREEE (reference sequence). V lost 2 bases to trimming and J lost 0 bases; unmatched junction nucleotides: 3. This CDR3 region has 16 residues. CDR3 DNA: TGTGCCAGCAGCTTATATAGCGGGAGCTCCTACAATGAGCAGTTCTTC. Translation gives CASSLYSGSSYNEQFF.

The V gene is TRBV27, the J gene TRBJ1-2; no firm D call. Germline V gene sequence: CDR1 MNHEY, CDR2 SMNVEV (reference sequence). This CDR3 contains 15 residues. The V and J ends lost 3 bases and 2 bases respectively, with 13 bases between them. CDR3 in amino acids: CASSFLGEPNYGYTF. In DNA, the CDR3 is TGTGCCAGCAGTTTTCTCGGTGAACCCAACTATGGCTACACCTTC.

CDR3 DNA sequence: TGTGCCATCCGGACAGAAGGAGTCTACGAGCAGTACTTC. Encoded protein: CAIRTEGVYEQYF. The rearrangement links TRBV10-3 to TRBJ2-7; possible D gene TRBD1, 6 bases. Trimming stripped 8 bases from V and 3 bases from J, with 14 bases between. This CDR3 has 13 amino acids. Germline CDR1 and CDR2: ENHRY and SYGVKD.

The rearrangement uses TRBV4-1 and TRBJ2-7, with D perhaps TRBD2 (6 bases). The germline CDR1 and CDR2 sequences are MGHRA and YSYEKL. Trimming cost V 0 bases and J 2 bases, with 17 bases left between them. The CDR3 loop spans 17 amino acids. CDR3 DNA: TGCGCCAGCAGCCAAGATGGATCCGGGAGCAGGGCCTACGAGCAGTACTTC. Protein product: CASSQDGSGSRAYEQYF.

J is TRBJ1-4 and V is TRBV25-1; TRBD1 matches 10 bases. CDR1 is MGHDK and CDR2 is SYGVNS in the germline V gene. The CDR3 has 17 amino acids. The J segment lost 4 bases and the V segment lost 6 bases, leaving 11 bases of the junction unmatched. The CDR3 sequence is CASSAIWTGGINEKLFF. DNA for the CDR3: TGTGCCAGCAGCGCCATCTGGACAGGGGGTATTAATGAAAAACTGTTTTTT.

V usage is TRBV6-5 and J usage is TRBJ1-2; D remains unclear. Germline V gives CDR1 MNHEY, CDR2 SVGAGI. The CDR3 runs to 15 residues. V was cut by 0 bases and J by 2 bases, with 10 bases left in between. CDR3 residues: CASSYSRSGNYGYTF. CDR3 DNA sequence: TGTGCCAGCAGTTACTCGAGGTCGGGGAACTATGGCTACACCTTC.

The J gene is TRBJ2-6, the V gene TRBV7-3; 9 bases align to TRBD1. The CDR3 spans 17 residues. Trimming took 1 base from V and 1 from J; bases not matched to a gene: 2. Germline V lookup: CDR1 SGHTA, CDR2 FQGTGA. CDR3 DNA: TGTGCCAGCAGCTTAAACAGGGGGCTTTCTGGGGCCAACGTCCTGACTTTC. It specifies CASSLNRGLSGANVLTF.

The rearrangement uses TRBV19 and TRBJ2-5, with D hard to call. This CDR3 has 11 amino acids. Germline V gives CDR1 LNHDA, CDR2 SQIVND (reference sequence). Trimming left V 5 bases short and J 5 bases short, with 6 bases between. This CDR3 reads CASSERETQYF. The CDR3 coding sequence is TGTGCCAGTAGTGAGAGGGAGACCCAGTACTTC.